This T cell receptor (beta chain) is from a study of T-cell reconstitution after alpha-beta-depleted transplantation in children. Study-wide findings and caveats: The study traced high day-60 TCRbeta diversity in some patients to surviving recipient T cells and thymic progenitors. Several hundred expanded graft clones reportedly gave rise to the alpha-beta T cells present about two months after transplant. Hyperexpanded clones declined; after one year, newly produced T cells mostly supplied diversity.

V gave up 5 bases and J gave up 7 bases, with 8 bases separating them. The CDR3 is 11 amino acids. Germline V gene sequence: CDR1 SQVTM, CDR2 ANQGSEA. The TCRbeta library incorporated unique molecular identifiers. In TCRdb, the PCR reads were re-called with MiXCR into one record per CDR3 protein. The sample carries 600,000 to 800,000 distinct CDR3 sequences, around 14% recorded once. There are many counts of this clonotype. Its antigen is undetermined. This TCR derives from a girl aged 2 to 10 with congenital amegakaryocytic thrombocytopenia, due to receive a stem cell transplant. The chain joins TRBV29-1 to TRBJ2-2, with D possibly TRBD1 on 5 matching bases. The sample here was PBMCs, taken before TCRalphabeta/CD19-depleted stem cell transplant. CDR3 region: CSVLRGGELFF. For the CDR3, the DNA is TGCAGCGTTCTTAGGGGCGGGGAGCTGTTTTTT.